This T cell receptor (beta chain) emerged from a study of CD8+CD57+ T cells in acquired aplastic anemia. As for the study in general: Sorted CD4+ and CD8+ cells yielded roughly 3.5 ug of DNA on average. CD4+ reads averaged approximately 9.9 million in healthy donors.

Turning to this clonotype: Its antigen is as yet unknown.

Notes on the study in general: Patients and controls shared about 30 CD8+ CDR3 sequences, which appeared highly expressed in patients and within their immunodominant clones. A significant difference in CD8+ Simpson's diversity between patients and controls was not found.

The study profiled TCR beta VDJ and CDR3 using genomic DNA as template. MiXCR was run by TCRdb on the reads, yielding one entry per CDR3 protein. The table has 100,000 to 120,000 distinct CDR3 sequences, approximately 48% seen once. The CDR3 covers 14 residues. Between the trimmed V and J ends, which lost 2 bases and 6 bases, there was a span of 11 bases. Germline CDR1 is MNHEY and CDR2 is SVGAGI. Sequencing was carried out using sorted CD4+, CD8+, or CD8+CD57+ T cells (not recorded which) from PBMCs. V is TRBV6-5 and J is TRBJ2-1, with D possibly being TRBD1 or TRBD2 (5 bases each). This receptor was taken from a human donor in good health, serving as a control. CDR3 protein: CASSYDPGRNEQFF. The CDR3 nucleotides read TGTGCCAGCAGTTACGACCCGGGGCGCAATGAGCAGTTCTTC.